A selection of T cell receptor beta chains follows, all from one sample in a study of OX40 agonist ivuxolimab in advanced cancers. The table came from immunoSEQ multiplex PCR; TCRdb's copy has only in-frame clones and leaves some out. Among about 84,000 clones listed, just over 90% were seen once. The input for sequencing was CD4+ or CD8+ T cells sorted from blood, taken in a trial of the OX40 agonist ivuxolimab. The receptors were sampled from an adult with an advanced solid tumor such as melanoma, head and neck, liver or kidney cancer. Each CDR3 is given with its conserved first and last residue. A D gene is named only where the DNA matches it firmly. The size entry is marked missing in some rows and otherwise reads once, few, many or a size class.

clone size	V gene	D gene	J gene	CDR3 length	CDR3 protein	CDR3 DNA
.	TRBV29-1	.	TRBJ1-5	14	CSVSVLGVNQPQHF	TGCAGCGTCTCAGTTCTAGGGGTCAATCAGCCCCAGCATTTT
.	TRBV18	.	TRBJ1-3	15	CASSPPGSSGNTIYF	TGTGCCAGCTCACCACCGGGGAGCTCTGGAAACACCATATATTTT
.	TRBV15	.	TRBJ2-1	18	CATSRDVGAGEGENEQFF	TGTGCCACCAGCAGAGATGTGGGCGCAGGGGAAGGAGAAAATGAGCAGTTCTTC
.	TRBV7-8	.	TRBJ2-4	14	CASSLRRAKNIQYF	TGTGCCAGCAGCTTAAGACGCGCCAAAAACATTCAGTACTTC
.	TRBV7-2	TRBD2	TRBJ2-3	16	CASSSRLAGGTDTQYF	TGTGCCAGCAGCTCCAGACTAGCGGGAGGTACAGATACGCAGTATTTT
.	TRBV28	TRBD2	TRBJ2-7	14	CASRTSAKLYEQYF	TGTGCCAGCAGAACTAGCGCGAAGCTCTACGAGCAGTACTTC
.	TRBV9	.	TRBJ1-2	16	CASSVVQGPRSYGYTF	TGTGCCAGCAGCGTAGTACAGGGCCCGCGTAGCTATGGCTACACCTTC
.	TRBV4-3	TRBD1	TRBJ2-1	15	CASSQDRGPYNEQFF	TGCGCCAGCAGCCAAGACAGGGGGCCCTACAATGAGCAGTTCTTC
once	TRBV7-9	.	TRBJ1-1	17	CASSLGIDSGGGTEAFF	TGTGCCAGCAGCTTAGGTATTGATTCGGGTGGAGGCACTGAAGCTTTCTTT
.	TRBV20-1	.	TRBJ1-2	11	CSARENYGYTF	TGCAGTGCTAGAGAAAACTATGGCTACACCTTC
.	TRBV27	.	TRBJ2-5	15	CASTSVGPGYETQYF	TGTGCCAGCACCTCGGTCGGGCCCGGGTACGAGACCCAGTACTTC
.	TRBV10-1	TRBD1	TRBJ2-7	14	CASSEGTGVYEQYF	TGCGCCAGCAGTGAAGGGACAGGGGTTTACGAGCAGTACTTC
.	TRBV18	TRBD1	TRBJ1-5	17	CASSPGTGGYSNQPQHF	TGTGCCAGCTCTCCGGGGACAGGAGGATATAGCAATCAGCCCCAGCATTTT
once	TRBV5-1	TRBD1	TRBJ1-3	15	CASSSATGGGNTIYF	TGCGCCAGCAGCTCCGCGACAGGGGGCGGAAACACCATATATTTT
.	TRBV4-3	.	TRBJ2-1	17	CASSQVFPGQRYNEQFF	TGCGCCAGCAGCCAAGTTTTCCCGGGACAACGCTACAATGAGCAGTTCTTC
.	TRBV27	.	TRBJ2-7	16	CASSFARGPLGYEQYF	TGTGCCAGCAGTTTTGCCAGGGGACCCTTAGGCTACGAGCAGTACTTC
.	TRBV28	.	TRBJ1-2	17	CASSLSGRATPNYGYTF	TGTGCCAGCAGTTTATCTGGCAGGGCCACTCCTAACTATGGCTACACCTTC
.	TRBV18	.	TRBJ2-3	15	CASSPTLVSTDTQYF	TGTGCCAGCTCACCTACACTAGTTAGCACAGATACGCAGTATTTT
once	TRBV6-4	.	TRBJ1-1	14	CASVTGSSNTEAFF	TGTGCCAGCGTCACAGGGTCATCTAACACTGAAGCTTTCTTT
.	TRBV19	TRBD2	TRBJ2-7	13	CASRIAGAYEQYF	TGTGCCAGTAGGATAGCGGGGGCCTACGAGCAGTACTTC
.	TRBV5-1	.	TRBJ1-1	16	CASSLAGYMRGTEAFF	TGCGCCAGCAGTTTGGCGGGGTATATGCGAGGCACTGAAGCTTTCTTT
.	TRBV7-2	.	TRBJ2-3	16	CASSLFVEWGTDTQYF	TGTGCCAGCAGCTTATTTGTGGAGTGGGGCACAGATACGCAGTATTTT
.	TRBV4-2	.	TRBJ2-7	16	CASSLNQRAGSYEQYF	TGTGCCAGCAGCCTTAACCAGAGGGCCGGTTCCTACGAGCAGTACTTC
.	TRBV7-8	.	TRBJ1-1	13	CASSSQGDTEAFF	TGTGCCAGCAGCTCACAGGGAGACACTGAAGCTTTCTTT
.	TRBV5-4	.	TRBJ2-7	14	CASSLIGSSYEQYF	TGTGCCAGCAGCTTGATAGGGAGCTCCTACGAGCAGTACTTC
.	TRBV28	.	TRBJ1-5	16	CASSHSTAVYNQPQHF	TGTGCCAGCAGCCACTCTACGGCGGTTTACAATCAGCCCCAGCATTTT